A selection of T cell receptor beta chains follows, all from one sample in a study of blood T cells in healthy people across ages. TCRdb re-called the 5' RACE reads with MiXCR, one entry per CDR3 protein. The sample records 1 million to 1.2 million distinct CDR3 sequences, around two fifths being singletons. The sample consisted of blood. The receptors originated from a man younger than 30 in good health. CDR3s leave out the opening cysteine and the closing phenylalanine or tryptophan.

j_call v_call cdr3_aa
TRBJ2-1 TRBV6-4 ASSESLAGDSDEQF
TRBJ2-1 TRBV4-2 ASSQDGLAGCEQF
TRBJ2-1 TRBV13 ASSGQTGGTEQF
TRBJ1-5 TRBV27 ASSFGGGGQPQH
TRBJ1-4 TRBV6-5 ASSHEGQVNEKLF
TRBJ2-3 TRBV20-1 SAGLAGGKDTQY
TRBJ2-3 TRBV4-1 ASSLREEDTQY
TRBJ2-1 TRBV4-3 ASSQVGPGQAPYNEQF
TRBJ2-4 TRBV4-3 ASSQEWAEGELAKNIQY
TRBJ1-1 TRBV10-3 AISSLGNTEAF
TRBJ2-1 TRBV5-5 ASSTFEARSYNEQF
TRBJ1-2 TRBV29-1 SGGRDMGDYT
TRBJ1-5 TRBV28 ASRAGPRGDQPQH
TRBJ2-3 TRBV6-1 ASSKQGSDTQY
TRBJ2-7 TRBV29-1 SVRAGALPSYEQY
TRBJ2-1 TRBV7-9 ASSSWTSDDEQF
TRBJ2-1 TRBV2 ANQGDDLQQF
TRBJ1-1 TRBV20-1 SAKKGGTEAF
TRBJ2-6 TRBV29-1 SVDGGISGANVLT
TRBJ2-5 TRBV12-3/TRBV12-4 ASSPQDRGNQETQY
TRBJ2-1 TRBV5-1 ASSLTSGEDIRNEQF
TRBJ1-1 TRBV20-1 SARDQGADTEAF
TRBJ2-2 TRBV9 ASNLLGGRAIDTGELF
TRBJ1-1 TRBV12-3/TRBV12-4 ASSFRGVQNTEAF
TRBJ1-4 TRBV6-5 ASSPDRVYYEKLF
TRBJ2-3 TRBV4-1 ASSRGTGMIPLTQY
TRBJ2-2 TRBV4-3 ASSQGQKFANTGELF
TRBJ2-3 TRBV12-3/TRBV12-4 ASTPFRTSRADTQY
TRBJ2-5 TRBV9 ASSVVYGNDEQY
TRBJ2-7 TRBV7-9 ASSPKFGYEQY
TRBJ1-5 TRBV7-7 ASSLRESSSNQPQH
TRBJ2-1 TRBV3-1 ASSRGPNEQF
TRBJ1-6 TRBV6-5 ASSRDGNSPLH
TRBJ2-2 TRBV9 ASSPAEGVPGELF
TRBJ2-2 TRBV6-5 ASSSESTGELF
TRBJ2-3 TRBV20-1 SAIGLAGFADTQY
TRBJ2-3 TRBV20-1 SASFSKDTQY